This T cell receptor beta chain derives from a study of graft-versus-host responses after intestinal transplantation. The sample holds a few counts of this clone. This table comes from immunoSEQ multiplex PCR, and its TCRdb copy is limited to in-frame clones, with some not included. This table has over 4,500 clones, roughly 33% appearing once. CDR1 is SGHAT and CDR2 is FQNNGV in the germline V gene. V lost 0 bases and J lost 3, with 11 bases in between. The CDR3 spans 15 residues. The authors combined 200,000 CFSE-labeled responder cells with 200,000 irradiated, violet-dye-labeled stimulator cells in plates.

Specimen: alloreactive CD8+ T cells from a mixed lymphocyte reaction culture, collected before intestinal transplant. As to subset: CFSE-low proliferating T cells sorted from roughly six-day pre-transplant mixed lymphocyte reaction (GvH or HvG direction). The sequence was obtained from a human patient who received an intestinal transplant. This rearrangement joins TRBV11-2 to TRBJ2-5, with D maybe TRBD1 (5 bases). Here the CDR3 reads CASSLDGRVEETQYF. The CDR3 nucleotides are TGTGCCAGCAGCTTAGATGGCAGGGTTGAAGAGACCCAGTACTTC.